Shown below are 6 T cell receptor beta chains from a single sample sequenced in a study of shared clonotypes between healthy human individuals. Method: immunoSEQ multiplex PCR; TCRdb's copy keeps in-frame clones and lacks some. The repertoire consists of about 480,000 clones, with about four fifths occurring once and the leading ten covering under 15%. Sequencing was performed on PBMCs. The receptors come from a woman in her thirties or forties in good health. Some clones in this sample may be carry-over from other donors' samples.

The chain carries TRBV30 and TRBJ2-1; D remains ambiguous. Per germline, CDR1 GTSNPN and CDR2 SVGIG (reference sequence). The CDR3 consists of 12 residues. Trimming left V 8 bases short and J 2 bases short, with 10 bases between. This CDR3 reads CASVRAYNEQFF. CDR3 in DNA: TGTGCCAGCGTCCGGGCCTACAATGAGCAGTTCTTC. Full variable domain (outside the CDR3, taken from reference TRBV30 and TRBJ2-1): SQTIHQWPATLVQPVGSPLSLECTVEGTSNPNLYWYRQAAGRGLQLLFYSVGIGQISSEVPQNLSASRPQDRQFILSSKKLLLSDSGFYLCASVRAYNEQFFGPGTRLTVL.

The sample holds a few counts of this clone. This chain connects TRBV4-2 to TRBJ1-1; D unresolved. CDR1 is LGHNA and CDR2 is YNFKEQ in the germline V gene. The length of the CDR3 is 15 residues. V shed 0 bases and J shed 8 bases, with 16 bases lying between them. The CDR3 DNA reads TGTGCCAGCAGCCAAGACCCCGGAATCGGCGAGGAAGCTTTCTTT. Its protein is CASSQDPGIGEEAFF.

CDR3 amino acids: CASLRTRAGTHYEAFF. The CDR3, as DNA: TGTGCCAGCCTCCGAACTCGGGCCGGGACGCATTATGAAGCTTTCTTT. This chain joins TRBV7-8 and TRBJ1-1, with D tentatively TRBD1 (5 bases). This CDR3 is built from 16 residues. CDR1 and CDR2 from the germline V gene are SGHVS and FQNEAQ. Trimming left V 8 bases short and J 7 bases short, with 26 bases between.

This chain joins TRBV14 and TRBJ1-1; D gene ambiguous. Germline V CDR1 and CDR2: SGHDN, FVKESK. There are 13 residues in the CDR3. V was cut by 4 bases and J by 5 bases, with 11 bases left in between. CDR3 DNA: TGTGCCAGCAGCCTAGGGTTCTGGACTGAAGCTTTCTTT. Translated, it gives CASSLGFWTEAFF. The whole variable domain, remainder taken from reference TRBV14 and TRBJ1-1, is EAGVTQFPSHSVIEKGQTVTLRCDPISGHDNLYWYRRVMGKEIKFLLHFVKESKQDESGMPNNRFLAERTGGTYSTLKVQPAELEDSGVYFCASSLGFWTEAFFGQGTRLTVV.

V usage is TRBV28 and J usage is TRBJ2-7; 8 nucleotides agree with TRBD1. CDR1 MDHEN and CDR2 SYDVKM come from the germline V gene. The V segment lost 6 bases and the J segment 3 bases; nucleotides outside the gene matches: 10. The CDR3 extends over 15 amino acids. In DNA form, the CDR3 reads TGTGCCAGCAGACTCGGACAGGGCGATATCTACGAGCAGTACTTC. Residues: CASRLGQGDIYEQYF.

V is TRBV6-1 and J is TRBJ1-6; 8 nucleotides match TRBD1. The V segment lost 6 bases and the J segment 4 bases; nucleotides outside the gene matches: 5. Germline lookup yields CDR1 MNHNS and CDR2 SASEGT. The CDR3 has 15 amino acids. The CDR3 DNA follows: TGTGCCAGCAGGGACAGGGCGAGGTATAATTCACCCCTCCACTTT. It encodes CASRDRARYNSPLHF.